Shown below are 10 T cell receptor beta chains from a single sample sequenced in a study of cytomegalovirus exposure and HLA in healthy donors. PCR amplification relied on 60 Vbeta primers (plus 13 Jbeta primers). The assay was immunoSEQ multiplex PCR, and TCRdb's table has in-frame clones only and misses some. This sample's clone table lists about 72,000 clones. Sample: PBMCs. These TCRs come from a woman in her forties in good health and CMV-seropositive.

This chain joins TRBV2 and TRBJ2-2, with D perhaps matching TRBD2 (7 bases). Germline CDR1 and CDR2: SNHLY and FYNNEI. This CDR3 contains 13 residues. V was clipped by 6 bases and J by 6 bases, with 11 bases between them. CDR3 region: CASRWEGAGELFF. In DNA form, the CDR3 reads TGTGCCAGCAGGTGGGAGGGGGCCGGGGAGCTGTTTTTT.

The chain carries TRBV6-6 and TRBJ2-1, with 9 positions matching TRBD1. This CDR3 comprises 14 residues. With 6 bases clipped from V and 5 bases from J, the junction kept 5 bases outside the gene matches. Germline-derived CDR1 and CDR2 are MNHNY and SVGAGI (reference sequence). The CDR3 nucleotides are TGTGCCAGCAGGGGGACAGGGCGTGACAATGAGCAGTTCTTC. Its protein is CASRGTGRDNEQFF.

V gene TRBV7-2 combines with J gene TRBJ2-7; D may be TRBD2 (7 bases). Trimming pared 2 bases from V and 2 bases from J, leaving 22 bases between. CDR1 is SGHTA and CDR2 is FQGNSA in the germline V gene. CDR3 length: 18 amino acids. The CDR3 DNA sequence: TGTGCCAGCAGCTTACAGGGTCGGCGGGGGCTTACGCCCTACGAGCAGTACTTC. Translation: CASSLQGRRGLTPYEQYF. The full variable domain, its missing parts supplied by reference TRBV7-2 and TRBJ2-7, is GAGVSQSPSNKVTEKGKDVELRCDPISGHTALYWYRQSLGQGLEFLIYFQGNSAPDKSGLPSDRFSAERTGGSVSTLTIQRTQQEDSAVYLCASSLQGRRGLTPYEQYFGPGTRLTVT.

V usage is TRBV11-2 and J usage is TRBJ2-6; D is possibly TRBD2 (5 bases). The CDR3 contains 14 residues. Deletions cut 5 bases from V and 7 bases from J, with 12 bases between. Germline CDR1 is SGHAT and CDR2 is FQNNGV. CDR3 DNA: TGTGCCAGCAGCAAGCGAGGGATCGCCAACGTCCTGACTTTC. As protein: CASSKRGIANVLTF.

The chain links TRBV4-2 to TRBJ2-3; 8 bases agree with TRBD1. The CDR3 length is 17 residues. Trimming removed 2 bases from V and 1 base from J; junction bases left unmatched: 8. CDR1 is LGHNA, CDR2 YNFKEQ, per germline. CDR3: CASSQNTPGQGTDTQYF. CDR3 coding DNA: TGTGCCAGCAGCCAAAACACCCCGGGACAGGGCACAGATACGCAGTATTTT.

The V gene is TRBV27, the J gene TRBJ2-7; no definite D call. Germline V gives CDR1 MNHEY, CDR2 SMNVEV (reference sequence). V shed 2 bases and J shed 4 bases, with 9 bases lying between them. CDR3 length: 13 amino acids. The CDR3 is CASSLNVGYEQYF. The CDR3 DNA reads TGTGCCAGCAGTTTAAACGTCGGGTACGAGCAGTACTTC.

This chain links TRBV6-1 with TRBJ2-5, with 11 bases that match TRBD1. The end of the DNA fits TRBJ2-7 better, so the J call may be wrong. Looked up from germline, CDR1 is MNHNS and CDR2 is SASEGT. The CDR3 runs 14 residues. The CDR3 reads CASSDGTGGYEQYF. CDR3 nucleotide sequence: TGTGCCAGCAGTGACGGGACAGGGGGCTACGAGCAGTACTTC.

The chain recombines TRBV6-5 with TRBJ1-1; D is ambiguous. Germline CDR1 MNHEY, CDR2 SVGAGI. V lost 5 bases, J lost 2 bases, and 6 bases lay in between. The CDR3 loop spans 12 amino acids. The CDR3 loop is CASSPKNTEAFF. In DNA, the CDR3 is TGTGCCAGCAGTCCCAAAAACACTGAAGCTTTCTTT.

For the CDR3, the DNA is TGTGCCAGCAGTTCGGGACAGGGGGTCAATCAGCCCCAGCATTTT. This codes for CASSSGQGVNQPQHF. This rearrangement joins TRBV28 to TRBJ1-5; 11 bases line up with TRBD1. Germline V gives CDR1 MDHEN, CDR2 SYDVKM. CDR3 length: 15 amino acids. The junction had 2 bases not matched to a gene; V was cut back by 4 bases and J by 3 bases.

CDR3 bases: TGTGCCAGCAGCGTAGAGTGGGATGGGGGCCCCCGGTTCTTC. Amino acid sequence: CASSVEWDGGPRFF. The chain links TRBV9 to TRBJ2-1; D might be TRBD1 (6 bases). The CDR3 is 14 amino acids. Germline V gene sequence: CDR1 SGDLS, CDR2 YYNGEE. V lost 0 bases, J lost 15 bases, and 19 bases lay in between.